This T cell receptor beta chain emerged from a study of Graves' ophthalmopathy and Graves' hyperthyroidism (dated by TCRdb to the late 2010s). About the study as a whole: A patient counted as having stable hyperthyroidism if there was no progression to ophthalmopathy within 18 months of follow-up. The study used TCR beta repertoire signatures to distinguish Graves' ophthalmopathy from Graves' hyperthyroidism and to predict progression to ophthalmopathy. Once sampling was done, hyperthyroidism patients were given methimazole at a starting dose of 30 mg daily, while ophthalmopathy patients were given high-dose intravenous methylprednisolone. In total, some 140 blood samples were TCR-sequenced: 40 to 45 ophthalmopathy, some 80 hyperthyroidism and some 17 hyperthyroidism-to-ophthalmopathy patients. To explore V-J signatures that distinguish ophthalmopathy from hyperthyroidism, a discovery set of 100 patients was enrolled, made up of around 40 with ophthalmopathy and 57 with stable hyperthyroidism. In about six hyperthyroidism patients, T-cell repertoires of thyroid tissue and blood were compared. For independent validation, a separate cohort was made up of some 18 hyperthyroidism patients plus 17 patients who later progressed from hyperthyroidism to ophthalmopathy.

On the study overall, not on this receptor specifically: Most of the expanded thyroid clonotypes with a frequency above 0.001 were also detected in blood, and it was suggested that the thyroid immune response may be reflected by blood repertoires. Ophthalmopathy was separated from stable hyperthyroidism by the 13-signature model with around 88% sensitivity and less than 82% specificity in cross-validation and with 80%/75% in the test set. In validation, the model predicted ophthalmopathy progression with less than 71% sensitivity and roughly 72% specificity; some twelve predicted patients were CT-confirmed with GO in a median of around 6.5 months. No statistical method was used to predetermine the sample size, and group allocation was not hidden from the investigators.

Hyperthyroidism patients were newly diagnosed, were aged 18 to 65 years, and had a disease duration under 2 months. Patients with other autoimmune diseases, uncontrolled infections, pregnancy or lactation were excluded. Clinical symptoms, serum thyroxine, TRAb, thyroid ultrasound and orbital computed tomography formed the basis of the diagnosis. Trizol reagent was used to extract the total RNA, and its quality was then checked on an Agilent 2100 Bioanalyzer. The germline V gene gives CDR1 as SGDLS and CDR2 as YYNGEE. The CDR3, cysteine through phenylalanine, is 13 amino acids long. Solely the CDR3 DNA is kept, with 39 bases framed from the first base. Relative to germline, V is missing 7 bases and J is missing 2 bases, with 5 bases of the junction outside any gene match. Worth noting for this clonotype: The antigen it binds to is not known. There are no base qualities to consult, and no much larger clone falls within one base.

For repertoire sequencing, the TCR beta CDR3 regions were amplified from RNA transcripts. The first round of RT-PCR was done with HTBI primers and the Qiagen OneStep RT-PCR kit, and was followed by a second round of multiplex PCR, then size selection and purification. Libraries were sequenced on an Illumina HiSeq2000 using paired-end 100 bp reads. In the source study's methods: SOAPnuke was used for read processing, and reads with adapters, uncalled bases, a mean Phred below 15, or no exact constant-primer or identifier match were discarded. COPE v1.2.5 was used to merge high-quality paired reads. Clonotypes were defined as unique nucleotide sequences and were aligned to IMGT TRB V, D and J references using MiTCR v1.1. Only V-J combinations with frequency above 0.0001 were analysed, covering approximately 99% of repertoires. For each V-J combination, a TCR clonal expansion and chaos score was defined as F50 clonal expansion divided by the chaos observed in the TCRdist matrix. Features were reduced by Welch's t-statistics and random forest to over ten V-J combinations, which fed a naive Bayes classifier. Thyroid-blood repertoire similarity was quantified with the Morisita-Horn index. TCRdb trimmed the raw reads at Q25, called clones with MiXCR and kept productive beta chains. All rows with the same CDR3 protein become a single entry with the most common DNA and genes. These V and J calls are TCRdb output, not the study's own analysis. Recorded for this sample are over a million distinct CDR3 sequences; less than 45% of them occurred a single time. The ten top clones hold around 10% of the sample.

This TCR was sampled from an adult man with Graves' hyperthyroidism. The rearranged segments are TRBV9 and TRBJ2-7, with 8 bases matching TRBD2. Sequencing was done on a sample of peripheral blood or thyroid tissue (not recorded which). CDR3 sequence: CASATSDTYEQYF. The nucleotide sequence reads TGTGCCAGCGCGACTAGCGATACCTACGAGCAGTACTTC.